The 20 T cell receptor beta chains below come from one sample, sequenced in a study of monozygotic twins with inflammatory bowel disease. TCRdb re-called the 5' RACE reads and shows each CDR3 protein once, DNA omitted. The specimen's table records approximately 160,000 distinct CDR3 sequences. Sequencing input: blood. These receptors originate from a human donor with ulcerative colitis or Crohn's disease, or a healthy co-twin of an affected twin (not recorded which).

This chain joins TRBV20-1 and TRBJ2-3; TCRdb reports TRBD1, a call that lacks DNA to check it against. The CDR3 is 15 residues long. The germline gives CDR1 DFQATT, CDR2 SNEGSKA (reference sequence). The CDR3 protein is CSAGDRSISTDTQYF.

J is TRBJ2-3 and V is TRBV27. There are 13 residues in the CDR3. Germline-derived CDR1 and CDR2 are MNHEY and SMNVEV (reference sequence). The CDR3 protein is CASSFLIGDTQYF.

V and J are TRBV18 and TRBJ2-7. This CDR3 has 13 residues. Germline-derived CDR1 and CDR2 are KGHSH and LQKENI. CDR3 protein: CASSLSFPYEQYF.

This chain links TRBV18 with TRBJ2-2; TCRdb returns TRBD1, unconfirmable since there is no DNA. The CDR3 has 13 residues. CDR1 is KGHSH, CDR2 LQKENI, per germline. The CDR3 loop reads CASSDRNTGELFF.

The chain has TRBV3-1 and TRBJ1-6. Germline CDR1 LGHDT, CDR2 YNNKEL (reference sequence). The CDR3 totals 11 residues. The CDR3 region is CASSLTGKLHF. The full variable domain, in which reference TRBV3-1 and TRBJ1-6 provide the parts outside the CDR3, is DTAVSQTPKYLVTQMGNDKSIKCEQNLGHDTMYWYKQDSKKFLKIMFSYNNKELIINETVPNRFSPKSPDKAHLNLHINSLELGDSAVYFCASSLTGKLHFGNGTRLTVT.

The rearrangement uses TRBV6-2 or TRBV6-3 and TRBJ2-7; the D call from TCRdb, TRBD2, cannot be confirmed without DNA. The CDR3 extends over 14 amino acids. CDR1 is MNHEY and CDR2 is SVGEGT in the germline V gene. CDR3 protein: CASSRGRRRDEQYF.

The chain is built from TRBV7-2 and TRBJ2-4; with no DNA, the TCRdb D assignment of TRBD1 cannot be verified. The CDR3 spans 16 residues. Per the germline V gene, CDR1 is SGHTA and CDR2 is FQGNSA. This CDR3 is CASSLSSAGQINIQYF. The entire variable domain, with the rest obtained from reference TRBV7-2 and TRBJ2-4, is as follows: GAGVSQSPSNKVTEKGKDVELRCDPISGHTALYWYRQSLGQGLEFLIYFQGNSAPDKSGLPSDRFSAERTGGSVSTLTIQRTQQEDSAVYLCASSLSSAGQINIQYFGAGTRLSVL.

CDR3 protein: CATKLDNEQFF. The V and J genes are TRBV6-2 or TRBV6-3 and TRBJ2-1. The CDR3 spans 11 residues. CDR1 and CDR2 (germline): MNHEY, SVGEGT.

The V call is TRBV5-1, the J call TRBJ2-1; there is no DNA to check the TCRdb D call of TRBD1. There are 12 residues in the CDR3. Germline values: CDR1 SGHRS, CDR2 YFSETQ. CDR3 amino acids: CPRGQGKHEQFF.

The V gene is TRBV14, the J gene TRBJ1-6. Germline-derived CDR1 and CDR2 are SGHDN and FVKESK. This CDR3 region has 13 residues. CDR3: CASSQFKYSPLHF. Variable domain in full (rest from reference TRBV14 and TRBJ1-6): EAGVTQFPSHSVIEKGQTVTLRCDPISGHDNLYWYRRVMGKEIKFLLHFVKESKQDESGMPNNRFLAERTGGTYSTLKVQPAELEDSGVYFCASSQFKYSPLHFGNGTRLTVT.

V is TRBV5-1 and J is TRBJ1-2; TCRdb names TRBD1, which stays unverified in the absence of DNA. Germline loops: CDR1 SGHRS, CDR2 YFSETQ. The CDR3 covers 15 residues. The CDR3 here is CASSLGTGANYGYTF.

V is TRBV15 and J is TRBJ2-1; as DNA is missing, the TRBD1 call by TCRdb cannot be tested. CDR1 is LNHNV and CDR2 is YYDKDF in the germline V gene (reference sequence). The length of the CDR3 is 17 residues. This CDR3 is CATSTSTVGQGANEQFF.

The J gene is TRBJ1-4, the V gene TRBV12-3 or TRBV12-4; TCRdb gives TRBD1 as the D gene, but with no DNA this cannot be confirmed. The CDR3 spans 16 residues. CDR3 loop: CASASGQGAFNEKLFF.

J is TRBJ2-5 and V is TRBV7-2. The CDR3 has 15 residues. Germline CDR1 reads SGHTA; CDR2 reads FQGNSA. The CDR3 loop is CASSLTPSLKETQYF.

This CDR3 reads CSATGQGGYDQYF. The chain employs TRBV20-1 and TRBJ2-7; TCRdb's assignment of TRBD1 cannot be checked, as there is no DNA. The CDR3 runs to 13 residues. Per the germline V gene, CDR1 is DFQATT and CDR2 is SNEGSKA (reference sequence).

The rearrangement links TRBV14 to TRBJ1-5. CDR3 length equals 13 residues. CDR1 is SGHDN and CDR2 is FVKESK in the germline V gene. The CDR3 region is CASSQDPRQPQHF.

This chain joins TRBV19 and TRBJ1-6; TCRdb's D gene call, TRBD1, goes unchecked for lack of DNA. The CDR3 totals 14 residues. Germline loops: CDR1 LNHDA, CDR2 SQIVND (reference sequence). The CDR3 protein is CASQGQELRSPLHF. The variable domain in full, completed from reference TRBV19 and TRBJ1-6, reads DGGITQSPKYLFRKEGQNVTLSCEQNLNHDAMYWYRQDPGQGLRLIYYSQIVNDFQKGDIAEGYSVSREKKESFPLTVTSAQKNPTAFYLCASQGQELRSPLHFGNGTRLTVT.

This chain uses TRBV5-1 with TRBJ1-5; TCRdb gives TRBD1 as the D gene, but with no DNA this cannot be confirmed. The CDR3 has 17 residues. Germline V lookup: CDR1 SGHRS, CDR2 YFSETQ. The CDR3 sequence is CASSLVGHRGSNQPQHF. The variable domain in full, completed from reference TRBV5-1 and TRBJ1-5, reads KAGVTQTPRYLIKTRGQQVTLSCSPISGHRSVSWYQQTPGQGLQFLFEYFSETQRNKGNFPGRFSGRQFSNSRSEMNVSTLELGDSALYLCASSLVGHRGSNQPQHFGDGTRLSIL.

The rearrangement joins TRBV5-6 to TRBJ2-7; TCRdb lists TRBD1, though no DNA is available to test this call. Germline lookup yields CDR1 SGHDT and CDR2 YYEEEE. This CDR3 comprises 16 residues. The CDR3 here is CASSLQTGGGTYEQYF. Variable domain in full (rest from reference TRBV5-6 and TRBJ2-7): DAGVTQSPTHLIKTRGQQVTLRCSPKSGHDTVSWYQQALGQGPQFIFQYYEEEERQRGNFPDRFSGHQFPNYSSELNVNALLLGDSALYLCASSLQTGGGTYEQYFGPGTRLTVT.

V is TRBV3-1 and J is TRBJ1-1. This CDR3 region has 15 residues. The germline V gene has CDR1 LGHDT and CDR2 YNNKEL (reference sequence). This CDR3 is CASSQRGGPNTEAFF.